The rows below give T cell receptor beta chains drawn from one sample of a study of cytomegalovirus exposure and HLA in healthy donors. The repertoire was sequenced with immunoSEQ multiplex PCR; TCRdb's copy has only in-frame clones and lacks some. The repertoire holds around 150,000 clones, with around 68% as singletons. Specimen: PBMCs. These receptor sequences come from a woman aged 35 to 49 in good health and CMV-seropositive. Both conserved end residues are part of each CDR3. A D gene is named only where the DNA matches it firmly. Clone sizes are given selectively: once, few, many, or a class where the clone is expanded.

V gene	J gene	D gene	clone size	CDR3 DNA	CDR3 protein
TRBV7-9	TRBJ2-1	TRBD1	-	TGTGCCAGCAGCCGAGCAGGGGGCTACAATGAGCAGTTCTTC	CASSRAGGYNEQFF
TRBV5-6	TRBJ2-3	-	-	TGTGCCAGCAGCTTGGAAGGGGGGGAAAGCACAGATACGCAGTATTTT	CASSLEGGESTDTQYF
TRBV18	TRBJ1-2	-	-	TGTGCCAGCTCACCACACAGGGACGACGGCTACACCTTC	CASSPHRDDGYTF
TRBV7-2	TRBJ2-5	-	-	TGTGCCAGCAGCCCAACAGGGAACCAAGAGACCCAGTACTTC	CASSPTGNQETQYF
TRBV7-3	TRBJ2-3	TRBD2	once	TGTGCCAGCAGCTTCTCTAGCGGAAGCACAGATACGCAGTATTTT	CASSFSSGSTDTQYF
TRBV7-9	TRBJ2-5	-	-	TGTGCCAGCAGCCCGCGGGACAGACAAGAGACCCAGTACTTC	CASSPRDRQETQYF
TRBV19	TRBJ1-2	TRBD1	-	TGTGCCAGTACGTTGGAGGGGGCCTCCCACGACCTCTATGGCTACACCTTC	CASTLEGASHDLYGYTF
TRBV28	TRBJ1-2	TRBD1	few	TGTGCCAGCAGTCTACAGGGGGCGCGTGGCTACACCTTC	CASSLQGARGYTF
TRBV6-1	TRBJ2-3	TRBD1	-	TGTGCCAGCAGTGTAGGGACAGACCCTAGCACAGATACGCAGTATTTT	CASSVGTDPSTDTQYF
TRBV4-1	TRBJ2-2	TRBD1	-	TGCGCCAGCAGCCAACAGGGGGCGCTTGGGGAGCTGTTTTTT	CASSQQGALGELFF
TRBV7-9	TRBJ2-3	-	-	TGTGCCAGCAGCTTTACCGGGGGCACAGATACGCAGTATTTT	CASSFTGGTDTQYF
TRBV6-5	TRBJ2-7	TRBD1	-	TGTGCCAGCAGAACAACAGGGGGTAGGAACGAGCAGTACTTC	CASRTTGGRNEQYF
TRBV28	TRBJ1-1	-	once	TGTGCCAGCAGTGAGCCCCCTTCGAACACTGAAGCTTTCTTT	CASSEPPSNTEAFF
TRBV4-1	TRBJ2-1	TRBD2	-	TGCGCCAGCAGCCAAGCCGGGGGGACTCACAATGAGCAGTTCTTC	CASSQAGGTHNEQFF
TRBV5-6	TRBJ1-5	TRBD1	-	TGTGCCAGCAGCTTGGGAGGACAGGGGCTAGTCAATCAGCCCCAGCATTTT	CASSLGGQGLVNQPQHF
TRBV13	TRBJ2-7	TRBD1	-	TGTGCCAGCAGCTTTGGGACAGGCGCCTACGAGCAGTACTTC	CASSFGTGAYEQYF
TRBV27	TRBJ2-7	TRBD2	-	TGTGCCAGCAGTTTAATAGCGGGGCTAAACGAGCAGTACTTC	CASSLIAGLNEQYF
TRBV6-5	TRBJ2-7	TRBD2	-	TGTGCCAGCTCTAGACTAGCCATTTCCTACGAGCAGTACTTC	CASSRLAISYEQYF
TRBV27	TRBJ2-1	TRBD2	-	TGTGCCAGCACCCCTCCAGCGGGAGGGTATGGTGAGCAGTTCTTC	CASTPPAGGYGEQFF
TRBV6-5	TRBJ1-1	-	-	TGTGCCAGCAGGCGGCGGGACGGTTGGAACACTGAAGCTTTCTTT	CASRRRDGWNTEAFF
TRBV5-1	TRBJ1-1	TRBD1	-	TGCGCCAGCAGCATACAGGGGGGAACTGAAGCTTTCTTT	CASSIQGGTEAFF
TRBV5-6	TRBJ1-1	-	few	TGTGCCAGCAGTCTCGGGACATCAGAAGCTTTCTTT	CASSLGTSEAFF
TRBV5-1	TRBJ2-5	TRBD2	-	TGCGCCAGCAGCGAAGTAGCGGGGCAGCGAGAGACCCAGTACTTC	CASSEVAGQRETQYF
TRBV7-6	TRBJ2-3	-	-	TGTGCCAGTAGCGAGAAACAGGCAGATACGCAGTATTTT	CASSEKQADTQYF
TRBV18	TRBJ1-1	TRBD1	-	TGTGCCAGCTCACAACGTGACAGGGGTATGAACACTGAAGCTTTCTTT	CASSQRDRGMNTEAFF
TRBV6-6	TRBJ2-7	-	-	TGTGCCAGCAGCCCGCTTCAGGGGGAGCAGTACTTC	CASSPLQGEQYF
TRBV15	TRBJ2-3	TRBD2	-	TGTGCCACCAGCAGAGTTTTAGCGGGAGGGCCCACGACAGATACGCAGTATTTT	CATSRVLAGGPTTDTQYF